Described below is a single T cell receptor beta chain sequence and its context. The antigen is undetermined. Germline values: CDR1 SGHRS, CDR2 YFSETQ. This CDR3 region has 14 residues. V shed 3 bases, J shed 5 bases, and the junction held 4 bases outside the gene matches. Assay execution took place at the deep level. Replicate PCRs from sorted subsets contained approximately 220 ng DNA, which is 29,000 or so T cell genomes. The table came from immunoSEQ multiplex PCR; TCRdb's copy has only in-frame clones and leaves some out. This sample has about 2 million clones, with over 85% found just once. The sample is drawn from a study of shared clonotypes between healthy human individuals. Study at large: There were three CD4 naive, three CD4 memory, two CD8 naive and one CD8 memory plates per donor.

Naive CD8 populations comprised CD45RO-negative cells positively selected for CCR7, excluding terminally differentiated effector memory CD45RA+ cells. Notes on the study in general: Non-shared clonotypes showed lower generation probabilities than clonotypes common to all four donors.

This chain connects TRBV5-1 to TRBJ1-5; 8 bases line up with TRBD1. The sequencing input was naive CD8+ T cells sorted from blood. This clonotype originated in a man aged 18-30 years in good health. CDR3 DNA: TGCGCCAGCAGCTGGACAGGGATTGATCAGCCCCAGCATTTT. Protein sequence: CASSWTGIDQPQHF. Full variable domain (remainder filled in from reference TRBV5-1 and TRBJ1-5): KAGVTQTPRYLIKTRGQQVTLSCSPISGHRSVSWYQQTPGQGLQFLFEYFSETQRNKGNFPGRFSGRQFSNSRSEMNVSTLELGDSALYLCASSWTGIDQPQHFGDGTRLSIL.